Listed below are T cell receptor beta chains from one sample, sequenced in a study of shared clonotypes between healthy human individuals. Here immunoSEQ multiplex PCR was the method, and the copy in TCRdb shows in-frame clones only, minus some. The sample carries approximately 480,000 clones, over 75% recorded once. Sequencing was done on a sample of PBMCs. These receptor sequences come from a woman in her thirties or forties in good health. Some clones in this sample may be carry-over from other donors' samples. CDR3s include the opening cysteine and the closing phenylalanine or tryptophan. D genes are given only for firm matches. Size values are once, few and many counts, or a class for expanded clones, and some rows have none.

j_call,v_call,clone_size,d_call,cdr3_nt,cdr3_aa
TRBJ2-3,TRBV2,.,.,TGTGCCAGCACCGTAAGGGTGAGCACAGATACGCAGTATTTT,CASTVRVSTDTQYF
TRBJ2-3,TRBV15,.,TRBD2,TGTGCCACCAGGTCCCCACTAGCGGGAGGATCAGATACGCAGTATTTT,CATRSPLAGGSDTQYF
TRBJ2-1,TRBV5-1,.,TRBD2,TGCGCCAGCAGCTTGAAGACTAGCGGAAGCAATGAGCAGTTCTTC,CASSLKTSGSNEQFF
TRBJ1-3,TRBV10-3,once,.,TGTGCCATCAGTGAGGTCCCAGTTAGCTCTGGAAACACCATATATTTT,CAISEVPVSSGNTIYF
TRBJ2-5,TRBV10-3,.,.,TGTGCCATCAGTGAGTCAAGCGCTCCCGGAGTCAAGCAGTACTTC,CAISESSAPGVKQYF
TRBJ2-3,TRBV29-1,.,TRBD2,TGCAGCGTTGAGGGGAGGGGAATAACAGATACGCAGTATTTT,CSVEGRGITDTQYF
TRBJ1-2,TRBV5-1,once,TRBD1,TGCGCCAGCAGCCGGAGCGGCCAGGGGGAGATCTATGGCTACACCTTC,CASSRSGQGEIYGYTF
TRBJ2-2,TRBV10-3,.,.,TGTGCCATCAGTGAGTCGCGTGGTAACACCGGGGAGCTGTTTTTT,CAISESRGNTGELFF
TRBJ2-3,TRBV7-2,.,.,TGTGCCAGCAGCTTAGGGGCAGATACGCAGTATTTT,CASSLGADTQYF
TRBJ2-5,TRBV10-3,.,TRBD1,TGTGCCATCAGTAAAGCCCCGGACAGGGAAGGAACCCAGTACTTC,CAISKAPDREGTQYF
TRBJ2-3,TRBV6-5,.,TRBD2,TGTGCCAGCAGTTTCCAGCGGGAGGGCTACACAGATACGCAGTATTTT,CASSFQREGYTDTQYF
TRBJ2-3,TRBV2,.,.,TGTGCCACCCTATACTACACAGATACGCAGTATTTT,CATLYYTDTQYF
TRBJ2-3,TRBV6-6,.,.,TGTGCCAGCAGTCCAGACTGGGCCCGCACAGATACGCAGTATTTT,CASSPDWARTDTQYF
TRBJ2-5,TRBV7-2,.,.,TGTGCCAGCAGCTTAGCGTCGTTTATGGGGGCGGGACAGACCCAGTACTTC,CASSLASFMGAGQTQYF
TRBJ2-1,TRBV4-1,many,TRBD2,TGCGCCAGCAGGTTTAGCGGGAGCTCCTACAATGAGCAGTTCTTC,CASRFSGSSYNEQFF
TRBJ2-7,TRBV6-5,.,TRBD2,TGTGCCAGCAGTTATCGGCGGGAGGCTTACGAGCAGTACTTC,CASSYRREAYEQYF
TRBJ1-2,TRBV9,.,TRBD1,TGTGCCAGCAGCGCTGGGACAGGGGTGACCTATGGCTACACCTTC,CASSAGTGVTYGYTF
TRBJ2-1,TRBV7-3,.,TRBD2,TGTGCCAGCAGCTTAACGTCTAGCGGGAGCTCCTATGAGCAGTTCTTC,CASSLTSSGSSYEQFF
TRBJ1-1,TRBV2,.,TRBD1,TGTGCCAGCAGTAGACAGGGAAGGACTGAAGCTTTCTTT,CASSRQGRTEAFF
TRBJ1-1,TRBV28,few,TRBD1,TGTGCCAGCAATCTAGAACAGGGGACTGAAGCTTTCTTT,CASNLEQGTEAFF
TRBJ2-7,TRBV29-1,.,TRBD2,TGCAGCGTGGCAGGCGGGAGGGAACCGTACGAGCAGTACTTC,CSVAGGREPYEQYF
TRBJ2-2,TRBV28,many,TRBD2,TGTGCCAGCAGTTGGTCACCGGCGGGAGCGAACACCGGGGAGCTGTTTTTT,CASSWSPAGANTGELFF